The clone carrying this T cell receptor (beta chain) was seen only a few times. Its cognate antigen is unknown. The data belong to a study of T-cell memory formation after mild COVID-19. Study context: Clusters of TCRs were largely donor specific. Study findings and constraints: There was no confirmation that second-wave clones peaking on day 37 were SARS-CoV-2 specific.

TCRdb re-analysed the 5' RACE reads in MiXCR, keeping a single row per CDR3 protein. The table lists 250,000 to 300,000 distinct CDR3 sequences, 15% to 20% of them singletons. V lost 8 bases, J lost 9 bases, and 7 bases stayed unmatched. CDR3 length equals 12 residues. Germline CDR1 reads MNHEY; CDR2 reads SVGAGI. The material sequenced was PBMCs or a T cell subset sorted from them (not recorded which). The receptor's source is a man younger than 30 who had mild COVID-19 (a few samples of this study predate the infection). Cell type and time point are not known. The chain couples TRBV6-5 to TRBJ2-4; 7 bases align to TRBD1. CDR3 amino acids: CASGYDRVIQYF. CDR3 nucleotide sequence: TGTGCCAGCGGCTACGACAGGGTCATTCAGTACTTC.